This T cell receptor beta chain was sequenced during a study of beta chain features in type 1 diabetes. Germline V gives CDR1 LNHDA, CDR2 SQIVND (reference sequence). The CDR3 is 15 residues long. V shed 3 bases, J shed 8 bases, and the junction held 9 bases outside the gene matches. The sequenced template was cDNA made from the entire isolated RNA. Method: immunoSEQ multiplex PCR; TCRdb's copy keeps in-frame clones and lacks some. This table has under 50,000 clones, around 50% appearing once. The chain has TRBV19 and TRBJ2-1; 8 bases align to TRBD1. This TCR came from a woman younger than 35 in good health. The specimen was Tregs from blood. CDR3 protein: CASSITGGVSYEQFF. The CDR3 coding sequence is TGTGCCAGTAGTATTACAGGGGGTGTTTCATATGAGCAGTTCTTC.